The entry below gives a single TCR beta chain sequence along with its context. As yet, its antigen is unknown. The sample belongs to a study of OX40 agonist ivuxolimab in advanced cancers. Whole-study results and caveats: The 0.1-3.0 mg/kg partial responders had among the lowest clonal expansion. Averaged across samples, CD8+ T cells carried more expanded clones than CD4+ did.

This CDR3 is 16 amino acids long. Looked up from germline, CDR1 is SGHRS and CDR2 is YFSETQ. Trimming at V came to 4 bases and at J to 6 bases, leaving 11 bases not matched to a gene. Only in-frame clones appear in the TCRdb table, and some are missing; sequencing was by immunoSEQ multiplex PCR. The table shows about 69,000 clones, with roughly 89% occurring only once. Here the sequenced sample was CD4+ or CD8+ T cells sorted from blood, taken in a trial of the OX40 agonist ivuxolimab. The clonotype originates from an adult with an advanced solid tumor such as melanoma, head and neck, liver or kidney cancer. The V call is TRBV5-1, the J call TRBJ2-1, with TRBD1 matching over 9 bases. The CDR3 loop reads CASSPSPGTGFNEQFF. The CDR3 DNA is TGCGCCAGCAGCCCCAGTCCCGGGACAGGGTTCAATGAGCAGTTCTTC.